Following are 25 T cell receptor beta chains from one sample sequenced in a study of blood T cell repertoires in COVID-19. The table came from immunoSEQ multiplex PCR; TCRdb's copy has only in-frame clones and leaves some out. This table has 140,000 to 150,000 clones, 87% appearing once. Input material: PBMCs or T cells enriched from blood (not recorded which). The receptors were gathered from a woman aged 35 to 49 who had been exposed to COVID-19.

The chain has TRBV4-3 and TRBJ1-5; 7 bases map to TRBD1. Trimming removed 2 bases from V and 4 bases from J; junction bases left unmatched: 2. This CDR3 comprises 14 residues. Germline lookup yields CDR1 LGHNA and CDR2 YSLEER. The CDR3: CASSQQQGNQPQHF. Here the CDR3 DNA reads TGCGCCAGCAGCCAACAACAGGGGAATCAGCCCCAGCATTTT.

This clone has ten or more counts. This chain links TRBV7-9 with TRBJ2-1; TRBD1 matches 7 bases. Germline V gives CDR1 SEHNR, CDR2 FQNEAQ (reference sequence). CDR3 size: 15 residues. The V segment lost 4 bases and the J segment 5 bases; nucleotides outside the gene matches: 8. The DNA of the CDR3 is TGTGCCAGCAGCTCCGCCCGGGACAGAGACAATGAGCAGTTCTTC. Amino acids: CASSSARDRDNEQFF.

The rearrangement links TRBV10-3 to TRBJ2-4; the match to TRBD1 covers 11 bases. J lost 5 bases, V lost 6 bases, and 6 bases had no gene match. Germline CDR1 reads ENHRY; CDR2 reads SYGVKD. This CDR3 is 15 amino acids long. This CDR3 is CAISTWTGGQNIQYF. CDR3 bases: TGTGCCATCAGCACTTGGACAGGGGGCCAAAACATTCAGTACTTC.

This chain connects TRBV5-6 to TRBJ2-1; D might be TRBD1 (6 bases). Trimming cost V 3 bases and J 3 bases, with 13 bases left between them. This CDR3 comprises 15 residues. Germline CDR1 and CDR2: SGHDT and YYEEEE. The CDR3 sequence: CASSYRVLGYNEQFF. CDR3 in DNA: TGTGCCAGCAGCTACAGGGTTTTAGGCTACAATGAGCAGTTCTTC. The variable domain in full, with the rest retrieved from reference TRBV5-6 and TRBJ2-1, is DAGVTQSPTHLIKTRGQQVTLRCSPKSGHDTVSWYQQALGQGPQFIFQYYEEEERQRGNFPDRFSGHQFPNYSSELNVNALLLGDSALYLCASSYRVLGYNEQFFGPGTRLTVL.

V gene TRBV5-5 combines with J gene TRBJ1-2; D gene unclear. The V gene lost 2 bases and the J gene lost 3 bases, with 11 bases spanning the gap. The CDR3 loop spans 14 amino acids. Germline V lookup: CDR1 SGHKS, CDR2 YYEKEE (reference sequence). CDR3 DNA: TGTGCCAGCAGCTTAACAGCCTCGGACTATGGCTACACCTTC. Translating it yields CASSLTASDYGYTF.

The V gene is TRBV4-3, the J gene TRBJ1-2; no firm D call. CDR1 is LGHNA, CDR2 YSLEER, per germline. The CDR3 has 14 amino acids. Between the trimmed V and J ends, which lost 3 bases and 7 bases, there was a span of 15 bases. CDR3 sequence: CASSQEVYEAGYTF. CDR3 sequence (DNA): TGCGCCAGCAGCCAGGAGGTATATGAGGCTGGCTACACCTTC.

The rearrangement links TRBV28 to TRBJ2-1, with TRBD2 identical over 14 bases. This CDR3 is built from 19 residues. Germline CDR1 reads MDHEN; CDR2 reads SYDVKM. Losses at the gene ends were 2 bases for V and 8 bases for J; bases not matched to a gene: 14. CDR3 amino acids: CASSLLPYPGTSGSHEQFF. CDR3 bases: TGTGCCAGCAGTTTACTTCCATACCCCGGGACTAGCGGGAGTCATGAGCAGTTCTTC.

This clone was found once. Written as DNA, the CDR3 is TGTGCCAGCTCACCACAGGGGTGGGATCAGCCCCAGCATTTT. Protein sequence: CASSPQGWDQPQHF. The chain combines TRBV18 with TRBJ1-5, with D possibly matching TRBD1 (5 bases). V lost 1 base to trimming and J lost 5 bases, with 9 bases between them. Germline V gives CDR1 KGHSH, CDR2 LQKENI. This CDR3 spans 14 amino acids. Together with reference TRBV18 and TRBJ1-5, the CDR3 gives the full variable domain: NAGVMQNPRHLVRRRGQEARLRCSPMKGHSHVYWYRQLPEEGLKFMVYLQKENIIDESGMPKERFSAEFPKEGPSILRIQQVVRGDSAAYFCASSPQGWDQPQHFGDGTRLSIL.

The chain links TRBV5-1 to TRBJ1-1; TRBD1 agrees at 7 bases. The CDR3 runs to 14 residues. V shed 3 bases and J 5 bases; nucleotides not matched to a gene: 7. Germline CDR1 reads SGHRS; CDR2 reads YFSETQ. CDR3 region: CASSSRDSGTEAFF. The CDR3 bases are TGCGCCAGCAGCTCCCGGGACAGTGGGACTGAAGCTTTCTTT.

This clone was seen a few times. The chain couples TRBV6-5 to TRBJ2-7; perhaps TRBD2 as D (6 bases). The CDR3 runs 14 residues. Between the trimmed V and J ends, which lost 2 bases and 2 bases, there was a span of 10 bases. CDR1 and CDR2 from the germline V gene are MNHEY and SVGAGI. The CDR3 protein is CASSYGGEPYEQYF. In DNA form, the CDR3 reads TGTGCCAGCAGTTACGGAGGGGAACCCTACGAGCAGTACTTC.

This chain links TRBV19 with TRBJ2-7; TRBD2 is a possible D gene (7 bases). This CDR3 contains 14 residues. Trimming cost V 5 bases and J 5 bases, with 16 bases left between them. Germline-derived CDR1 and CDR2 are LNHDA and SQIVND (reference sequence). DNA for the CDR3: TGTGCCAGTAGTCCAGGGGCGGGAGTTGACGAGCAGTACTTC. Protein: CASSPGAGVDEQYF.

This chain uses TRBV9 with TRBJ2-3; 9 nucleotides line up with TRBD2. From germline, CDR1 is SGDLS and CDR2 YYNGEE. The V and J ends lost 0 bases and 2 bases, in that order; junction bases with no gene match: 7. This CDR3 is 17 amino acids long. The CDR3 protein is CASSVATSGRTTDTQYF. The CDR3 coding sequence is TGTGCCAGCAGCGTAGCTACGAGCGGGAGGACCACAGATACGCAGTATTTT.

This rearrangement joins TRBV7-9 to TRBJ2-7; 13 bases are shared with TRBD2. Per germline, CDR1 SEHNR and CDR2 FQNEAQ (reference sequence). The CDR3 is made up of 15 amino acids. V lost 6 bases to trimming and J lost 4 bases; unmatched junction nucleotides: 6. CDR3 nucleotide sequence: TGTGCCAGCAGTTACAGGACTAGCGGGGGATACGAGCAGTACTTC. The encoded protein is CASSYRTSGGYEQYF.

This clone has only one observation. The chain is built from TRBV12-3 or TRBV12-4 and TRBJ1-6, with TRBD1 as a possible D gene (5 bases). The CDR3 spans 13 residues. V was cut by 7 bases and J by 6 bases, with 10 bases left in between. The CDR3 nucleotides read TGTGCCAGCACTCGACAGCTTAATTCACCCCTCCACTTT. Its translation is CASTRQLNSPLHF.

The chain carries TRBV5-6 and TRBJ2-7; 7 bases agree with TRBD2. The CDR3 consists of 15 residues. The germline CDR1 and CDR2 sequences are SGHDT and YYEEEE. With V trimmed by 2 bases and J by 0 bases, 5 bases remained unmatched. CDR3 loop: CASSLPGGSSYEQYF. The CDR3 DNA reads as TGTGCCAGCAGCTTACCGGGGGGTTCCTCCTACGAGCAGTACTTC.

This chain connects TRBV6-4 to TRBJ2-3; 13 bases match TRBD2. The V segment lost 5 bases and the J segment 5 bases; nucleotides outside the gene matches: 4. The CDR3 is 15 residues long. Germline lookup yields CDR1 MRHNA and CDR2 SNTAGT. CDR3 nucleotides: TGTGCCAGCAGTACTAGCGGGGGGGCCGGAGATACGCAGTATTTT. Encoded protein: CASSTSGGAGDTQYF.

The chain recombines TRBV19 with TRBJ1-2, with no clear D. Trimming left V 3 bases short and J 4 bases short, with 12 bases between. Germline V gives CDR1 LNHDA, CDR2 SQIVND (reference sequence). CDR3 length: 14 residues. The CDR3 nucleotides read TGTGCCAGTAGTATCCCGGGTGGAATCTATGGCTACACCTTC. Translation gives CASSIPGGIYGYTF.

The chain combines TRBV10-2 with TRBJ2-7; D not certain. Germline V gene data show CDR1 as WSHSY and CDR2 as SAAADI. The CDR3 extends over 13 amino acids. The germline V and J ends were trimmed by 6 bases and 0 bases, with 9 bases remaining between them. The CDR3 sequence: CASSPFSSYEQYF. The CDR3 region has the DNA TGCGCCAGCAGCCCGTTTAGCTCCTACGAGCAGTACTTC.

The rearrangement joins TRBV6-2 or TRBV6-3 to TRBJ2-5; weak D call: TRBD1 (6 bases). The CDR3 spans 17 residues. Per germline, CDR1 MNHEY and CDR2 SVGEGT. V dropped 5 bases and J dropped 5 bases, with 24 bases sitting between them. The DNA for the CDR3 is TGTGCCAGCAGTACCCAAGACCGGGACAACCCGAGGGAGACCCAGTACTTC. Protein: CASSTQDRDNPRETQYF.

This sequence joins TRBV5-1 and TRBJ2-3; D gene ambiguous. Between the trimmed V and J ends, which lost 4 bases and 6 bases, there was a span of 15 bases. This CDR3 has 14 amino acids. The V gene's germline CDR1 is SGHRS and CDR2 YFSETQ. CDR3 DNA sequence: TGCGCCAGCAGCGCAGGTGGGCTTGCCGATACGCAGTATTTT. Protein sequence: CASSAGGLADTQYF.

This sequence joins TRBV19 and TRBJ1-5, with a tentative D call TRBD1 (5 bases). Germline V CDR1 and CDR2: LNHDA, SQIVND (reference sequence). V lost 5 bases and J lost 0, with 8 bases in between. This CDR3 is 14 amino acids long. CDR3 in amino acids: CASSEQDSNQPQHF. CDR3 nucleotide sequence: TGTGCCAGTAGTGAACAGGATAGCAATCAGCCCCAGCATTTT. The complete variable domain, with remaining parts taken from reference TRBV19 and TRBJ1-5, reads DGGITQSPKYLFRKEGQNVTLSCEQNLNHDAMYWYRQDPGQGLRLIYYSQIVNDFQKGDIAEGYSVSREKKESFPLTVTSAQKNPTAFYLCASSEQDSNQPQHFGDGTRLSIL.

This chain connects TRBV5-1 to TRBJ2-7; 9 bases fit TRBD1. Looked up from germline, CDR1 is SGHRS and CDR2 is YFSETQ. The CDR3 is made up of 14 amino acids. Trimming removed 5 bases from V and 5 bases from J; junction bases left unmatched: 8. The CDR3 region has the DNA TGCGCCAGCAGTCCGGGACAGGGTCCCCACGAGCAGTACTTC. It specifies CASSPGQGPHEQYF.

As concerns this clone: The same CDR3 arises from other DNA sequences in this sample as well. The CDR3 loop reads CASRPDRNTEAFF. As DNA, the CDR3 is TGTGCCAGCAGACCCGACAGGAACACTGAAGCTTTCTTT. The chain recombines TRBV2 with TRBJ1-1; TRBD1 is a possible D gene (5 bases). The CDR3 contains 13 residues. Trimming pared 6 bases from V and 1 base from J, leaving 9 bases between. Germline V gene sequence: CDR1 SNHLY, CDR2 FYNNEI.

The chain joins TRBV28 to TRBJ1-1; no firm D call. CDR1 is MDHEN, CDR2 SYDVKM, per germline. The CDR3 length is 11 residues. Trimming removed 6 bases at V and 7 bases at J, with 9 bases between. The CDR3 sequence: CASREYGEAFF. DNA for the CDR3: TGTGCCAGCAGGGAGTACGGTGAAGCTTTCTTT.

This sequence joins TRBV27 and TRBJ2-1; 7 bases fit TRBD2. The germline V gene has CDR1 MNHEY and CDR2 SMNVEV (reference sequence). V lost 1 base and J lost 6; bases outside the gene matches: 3. The CDR3 totals 14 residues. This chain's CDR3 is CASSLLGTTNEQFF. As DNA, the CDR3 is TGTGCCAGCAGTTTATTAGGGACTACCAATGAGCAGTTCTTC.